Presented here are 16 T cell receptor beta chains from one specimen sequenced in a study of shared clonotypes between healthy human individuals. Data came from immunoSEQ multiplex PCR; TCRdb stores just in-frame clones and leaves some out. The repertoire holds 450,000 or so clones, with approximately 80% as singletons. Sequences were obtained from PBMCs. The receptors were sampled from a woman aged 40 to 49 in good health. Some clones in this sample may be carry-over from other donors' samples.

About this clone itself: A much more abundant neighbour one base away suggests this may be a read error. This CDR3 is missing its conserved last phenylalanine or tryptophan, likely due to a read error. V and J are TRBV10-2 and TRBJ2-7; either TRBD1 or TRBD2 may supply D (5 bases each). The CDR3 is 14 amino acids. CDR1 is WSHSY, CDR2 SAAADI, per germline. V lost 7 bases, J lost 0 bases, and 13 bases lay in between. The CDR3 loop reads CASKPGRTSYEQYS. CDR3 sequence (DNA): TGCGCCAGCAAGCCGGGACGGACCTCCTACGAGCAGTACTCC.

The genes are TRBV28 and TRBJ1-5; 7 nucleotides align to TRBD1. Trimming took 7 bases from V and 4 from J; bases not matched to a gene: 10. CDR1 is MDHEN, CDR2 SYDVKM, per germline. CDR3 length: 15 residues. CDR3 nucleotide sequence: TGTGCCAGCATAGTCGGACAGGCCCAAAATCAGCCCCAGCATTTT. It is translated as CASIVGQAQNQPQHF. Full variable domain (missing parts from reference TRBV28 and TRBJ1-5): DVKVTQSSRYLVKRTGEKVFLECVQDMDHENMFWYRQDPGLGLRLIYFSYDVKMKEKGDIPEGYSVSREKKERFSLILESASTNQTSMYLCASIVGQAQNQPQHFGDGTRLSIL.

The CDR3 nucleotides read TGTGCCAGCAGTCTCTTAAGGGGGCTGCGGCGGGAGGGATTTGGGGCCAACGTCCTGACTTTC. Protein product: CASSLLRGLRREGFGANVLTF. The V call is TRBV28, the J call TRBJ2-6, with TRBD2 identical over 9 bases. With 5 bases clipped from V and 3 bases from J, the junction kept 20 bases outside the gene matches. Germline lookup yields CDR1 MDHEN and CDR2 SYDVKM. This CDR3 has 21 residues.

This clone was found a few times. CDR3 coding DNA: TGTGCCAGCAGCTCAACCGGGGTGACCGCCGGGGAGCTGTTTTTT. Protein sequence: CASSSTGVTAGELFF. The rearrangement joins TRBV11-3 to TRBJ2-2, with D possibly being TRBD2 (5 bases). CDR3 size: 15 residues. The germline V and J ends were trimmed by 4 bases and 6 bases, with 15 bases remaining between them. The V gene's germline CDR1 is SGHNT and CDR2 YENEEA.

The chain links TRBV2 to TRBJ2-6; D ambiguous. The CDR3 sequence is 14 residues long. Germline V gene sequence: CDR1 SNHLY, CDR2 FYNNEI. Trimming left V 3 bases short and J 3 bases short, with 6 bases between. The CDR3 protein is CASSDSGGANVLTF. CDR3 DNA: TGTGCCAGCAGTGACTCGGGTGGGGCCAACGTCCTGACTTTC. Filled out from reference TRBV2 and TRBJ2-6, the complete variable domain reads EPEVTQTPSHQVTQMGQEVILRCVPISNHLYFYWYRQILGQKVEFLVSFYNNEISEKSEIFDDQFSVERPDGSNFTLKIRSTKLEDSAMYFCASSDSGGANVLTFGAGSRLTVL.

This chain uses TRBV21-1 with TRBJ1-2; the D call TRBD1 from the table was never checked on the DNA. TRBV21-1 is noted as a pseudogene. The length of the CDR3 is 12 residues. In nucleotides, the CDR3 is TGTGCCACCAGACAGGGGCTCTCAGGCTACACCTTC. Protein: CATRQGLSGYTF.

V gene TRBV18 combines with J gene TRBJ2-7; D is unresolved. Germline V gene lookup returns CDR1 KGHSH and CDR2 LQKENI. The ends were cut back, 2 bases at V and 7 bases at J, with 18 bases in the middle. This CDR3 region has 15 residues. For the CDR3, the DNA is TGTGCCAGCTCACCAGTGGTGGGCACCGCTACGGAGCAGTACTTC. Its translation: CASSPVVGTATEQYF.

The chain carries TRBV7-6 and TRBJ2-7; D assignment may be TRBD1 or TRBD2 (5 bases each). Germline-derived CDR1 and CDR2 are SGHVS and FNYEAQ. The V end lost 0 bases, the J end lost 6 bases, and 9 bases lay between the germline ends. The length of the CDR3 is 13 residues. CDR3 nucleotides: TGTGCCAGCAGCTTAGCATCCGGGGCCGAGCAGTACTTC. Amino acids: CASSLASGAEQYF.

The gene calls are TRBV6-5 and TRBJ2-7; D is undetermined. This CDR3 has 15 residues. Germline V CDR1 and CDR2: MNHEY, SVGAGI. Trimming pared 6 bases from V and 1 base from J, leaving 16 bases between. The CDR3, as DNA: TGTGCCAGCAGCCCACCGTTGGCAGCGTCCTACGAGCAGTACTTC. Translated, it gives CASSPPLAASYEQYF.

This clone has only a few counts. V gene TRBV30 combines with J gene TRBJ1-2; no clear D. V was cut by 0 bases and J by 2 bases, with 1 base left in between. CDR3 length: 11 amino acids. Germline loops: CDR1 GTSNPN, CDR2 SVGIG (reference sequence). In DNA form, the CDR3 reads TGTGCCTGGAGTGTCAACTATGGCTACACCTTC. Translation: CAWSVNYGYTF.

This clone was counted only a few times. CDR3 nucleotides: TGTGCCAGCAGCACAATGGGTGGGTGGGATGAGCAGTTCTTC. It specifies CASSTMGGWDEQFF. The gene calls are TRBV7-3 and TRBJ2-1; D remains ambiguous. The CDR3 length is 14 residues. Germline lookup yields CDR1 SGHTA and CDR2 FQGTGA. V lost 5 bases and J 8 bases, leaving 16 bases between the germline ends.

CDR3 residues: CASSRDRTDTQYF. CDR3 coding DNA: TGTGCCAGCAGCCGGGATAGAACAGATACGCAGTATTTT. The chain carries TRBV6-1 and TRBJ2-3; possible D gene TRBD2, 5 bases. CDR1 is MNHNS and CDR2 is SASEGT in the germline V gene. V was shortened by 6 bases and J by 3 bases, with 10 bases between the two germline ends. The CDR3 extends over 13 amino acids.

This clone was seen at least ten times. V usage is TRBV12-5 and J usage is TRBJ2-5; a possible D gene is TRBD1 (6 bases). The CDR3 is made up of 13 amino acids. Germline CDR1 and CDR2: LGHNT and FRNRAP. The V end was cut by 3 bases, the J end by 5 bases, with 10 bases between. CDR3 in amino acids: CASGFGGRETQYF. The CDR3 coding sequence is TGTGCTAGTGGTTTTGGGGGCCGGGAGACCCAGTACTTC.

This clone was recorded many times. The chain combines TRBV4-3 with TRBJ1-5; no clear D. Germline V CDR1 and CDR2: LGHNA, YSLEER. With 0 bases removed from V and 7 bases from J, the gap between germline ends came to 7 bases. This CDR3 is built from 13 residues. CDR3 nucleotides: TGCGCCAGCAGCCAAGATCGGGAACAGCCCCAGCATTTT. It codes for CASSQDREQPQHF.

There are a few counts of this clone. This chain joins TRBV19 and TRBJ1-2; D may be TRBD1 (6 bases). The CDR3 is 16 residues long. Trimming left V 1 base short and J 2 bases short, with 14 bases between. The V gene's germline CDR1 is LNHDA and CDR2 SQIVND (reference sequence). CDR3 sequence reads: CASSIVPLQGNYGYTF. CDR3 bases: TGTGCCAGTAGTATAGTCCCCTTACAGGGAAACTATGGCTACACCTTC.

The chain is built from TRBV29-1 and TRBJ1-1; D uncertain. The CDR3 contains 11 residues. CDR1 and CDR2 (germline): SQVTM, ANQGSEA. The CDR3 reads CRVLVGTEAFF. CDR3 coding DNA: TGCAGGGTTCTTGTGGGCACTGAAGCTTTCTTT.